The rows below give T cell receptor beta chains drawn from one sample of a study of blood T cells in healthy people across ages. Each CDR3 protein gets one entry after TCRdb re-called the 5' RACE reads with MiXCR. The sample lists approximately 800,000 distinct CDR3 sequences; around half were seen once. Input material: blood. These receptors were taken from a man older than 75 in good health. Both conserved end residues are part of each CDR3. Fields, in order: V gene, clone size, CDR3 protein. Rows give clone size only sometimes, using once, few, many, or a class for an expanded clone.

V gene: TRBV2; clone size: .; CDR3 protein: CASKGQSNEQYF
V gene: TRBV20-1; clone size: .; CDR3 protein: CSARDDGGNQPQHF
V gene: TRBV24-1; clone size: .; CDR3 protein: CATSNDKGWNEQFF
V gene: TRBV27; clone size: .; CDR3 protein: CASSLGQGTGNEQFF
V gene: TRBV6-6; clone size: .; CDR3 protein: CASRTGNEKLFF
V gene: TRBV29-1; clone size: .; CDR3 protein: CSGSHTEAFF
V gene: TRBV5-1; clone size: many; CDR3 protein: CASSFAGADSPLHF
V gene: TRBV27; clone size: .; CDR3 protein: CASSFPSGRSSYNEQFF
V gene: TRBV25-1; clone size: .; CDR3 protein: CASSPTDSPGGEQFF
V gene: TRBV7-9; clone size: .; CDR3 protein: CASPRDRIDNEQFF
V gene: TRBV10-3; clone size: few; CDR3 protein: CAISDLGYGYTF
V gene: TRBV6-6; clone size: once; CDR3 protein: CASSKTAQTETQYF
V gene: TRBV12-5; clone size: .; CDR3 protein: CASGSRSRRGSHNEQYF
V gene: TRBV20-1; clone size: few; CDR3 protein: CSATVCKSYEQYF
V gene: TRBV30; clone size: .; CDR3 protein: CAWTTAASYTF
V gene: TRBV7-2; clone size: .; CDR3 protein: CASSLGRHYGYTF
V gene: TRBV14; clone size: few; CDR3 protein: CASSQGVAGGPGGYAYF
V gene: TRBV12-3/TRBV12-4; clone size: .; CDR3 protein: CASTWDRGPYEQYF
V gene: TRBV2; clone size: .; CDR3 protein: CASSELGRGWNIQYF
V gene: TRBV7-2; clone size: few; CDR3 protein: CASSLFLSGDTQYF
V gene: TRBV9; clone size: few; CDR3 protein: CASSPRGVAGGKETQYF
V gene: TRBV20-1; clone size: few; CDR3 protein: CSARDHPTRSSYEQYF
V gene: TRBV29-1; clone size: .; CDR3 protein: CSVARDPDTQYF
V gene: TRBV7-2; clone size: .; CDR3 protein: CASSFMAGNEQYF
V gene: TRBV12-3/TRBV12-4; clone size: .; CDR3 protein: CASSLPLQGYGYTF
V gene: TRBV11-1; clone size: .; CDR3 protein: CASSLLGGTDEQFF
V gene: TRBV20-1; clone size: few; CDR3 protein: CSAVLAGGGSYEQYF
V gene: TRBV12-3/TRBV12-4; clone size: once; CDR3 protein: CACRPESSRTQYF
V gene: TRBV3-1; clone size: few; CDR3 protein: CASRRKTGDQFF
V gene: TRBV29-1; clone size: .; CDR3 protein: CSVLGGGYSAFF
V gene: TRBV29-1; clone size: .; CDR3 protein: CSAGTGDQPQHF
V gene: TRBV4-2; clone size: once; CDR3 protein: CASSQARGLAGSSYNEQYF
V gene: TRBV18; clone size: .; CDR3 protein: CASSAGQQSSYEQYF
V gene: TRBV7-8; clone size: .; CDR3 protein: CASPGTANTGELFF
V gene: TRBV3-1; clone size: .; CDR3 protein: CASSQGGLHYGYTF
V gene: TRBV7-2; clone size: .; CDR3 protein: CASSLAFVDEQFF
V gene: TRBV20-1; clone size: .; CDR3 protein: CSAAGTSGAHEQYF
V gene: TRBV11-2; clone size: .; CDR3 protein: CASRPTGVIYGYTF
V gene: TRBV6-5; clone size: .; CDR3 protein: CASSYSYHSGEQFF
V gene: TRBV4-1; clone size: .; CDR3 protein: CASSPRTRSVEQYF
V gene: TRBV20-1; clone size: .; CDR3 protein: CSARDLPETQYF
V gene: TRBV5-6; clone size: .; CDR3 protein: CASSLAGTPGETQYF
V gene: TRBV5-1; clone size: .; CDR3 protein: CASSFLISSPPIGDYEQYF
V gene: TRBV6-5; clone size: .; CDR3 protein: CASSSIPRNTDTQYF
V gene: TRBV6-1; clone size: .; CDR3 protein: CASSPLASGRGRETQYF
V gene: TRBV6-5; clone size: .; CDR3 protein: CASSTGGSSSYNEQFF
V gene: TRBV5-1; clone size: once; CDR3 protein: CASSLQGDPNYGYTF
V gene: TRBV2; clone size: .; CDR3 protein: CASSEVGTYQETQYF
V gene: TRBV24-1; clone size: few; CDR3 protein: CATSDSWTSGSNEQFF
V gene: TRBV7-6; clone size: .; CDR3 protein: CASSLRPEGGKTQYF
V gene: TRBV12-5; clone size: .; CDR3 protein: CASGLVNGGEQFF
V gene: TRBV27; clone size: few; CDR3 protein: CASSPGDSNIQYF
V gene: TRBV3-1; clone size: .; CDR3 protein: CASSQEGLLGGQPQHF
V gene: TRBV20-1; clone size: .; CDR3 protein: CSAGSSGYNEQFF